Shown below are 26 T cell receptor beta chains from a single sample sequenced in a study of cytomegalovirus exposure and HLA in healthy donors. It was with 60 Vbeta and 13 Jbeta primers that the PCR ran. Sequenced by immunoSEQ multiplex PCR; TCRdb stores in-frame clones only, minus some. There are over 85,000 clones in the sample; 63% occur only once, and approximately 4.8% lies in the top ten. What was sequenced was PBMCs. These receptors originate from a human donor in good health.

This clone was found a few times. The chain is built from TRBV2 and TRBJ1-1; 7 bases are a match to TRBD1. CDR3 length: 13 amino acids. V trimming: 6 bases; J trimming: 8 bases; junction bases outside the gene matches: 9. The germline V gene encodes CDR1 SNHLY and CDR2 FYNNEI. CDR3: CASRTGRGGEAFF. In nucleotides, the CDR3 is TGTGCCAGCAGGACAGGACGAGGGGGCGAAGCTTTCTTT.

Points on this clone: Other nucleotide sequences from this sample produce the same CDR3. J is TRBJ2-7 and V is TRBV25-1; tentative D call: TRBD2 (5 bases). Between the trimmed V and J ends, which lost 2 bases and 7 bases, there was a span of 9 bases. This CDR3 spans 12 amino acids. Germline CDR1 MGHDK, CDR2 SYGVNS. The DNA for the CDR3 is TGTGCCAGCAGTGAACTGGGAGTGGAGCAGTACTTC. As protein: CASSELGVEQYF.

This clone was counted a few times. The CDR3 DNA follows: TGCGCCAGCAGCGGGGAAGGGACTAGCGGGAGGGCGGGGTTCTTC. It translates to CASSGEGTSGRAGFF. V and J are TRBV5-1 and TRBJ2-1; TRBD2 aligns across 16 bases. This CDR3 is built from 15 residues. J lost 15 bases, V lost 4 bases, and 10 bases had no gene match. Germline V lookup: CDR1 SGHRS, CDR2 YFSETQ.

V is TRBV28 and J is TRBJ1-1; D remains unclear. Deletions cut 3 bases from V and 1 base from J, with 9 bases between. Germline V CDR1 and CDR2: MDHEN, SYDVKM. The CDR3 totals 14 residues. CDR3 sequence (DNA): TGTGCCAGCAGTTTTTGGGCCGAGAACACTGAAGCTTTCTTT. Protein product: CASSFWAENTEAFF.

This chain connects TRBV6-1 to TRBJ2-3; the D gene is possibly TRBD1 (6 bases). The CDR3 consists of 15 residues. Trimming pared 1 base from V and 1 base from J, leaving 9 bases between. Germline assignment: CDR1 MNHNS and CDR2 SASEGT. The CDR3 coding sequence is TGTGCCAGCAGTGAAGGACAGGCCCGCACAGATACGCAGTATTTT. Translation gives CASSEGQARTDTQYF.

The chain has TRBV4-1 and TRBJ2-7; D gene unclear. Looked up from germline, CDR1 is MGHRA and CDR2 is YSYEKL. The CDR3 is 15 residues long. Trimming removed 2 bases from V and 4 bases from J, with 15 bases in between. DNA for the CDR3: TGCGCCAGCAGCCAACTACCGGGTCCGATATACGAGCAGTACTTC. Protein: CASSQLPGPIYEQYF.

The table lists this clone with a few counts. The V and J genes are TRBV2 and TRBJ1-1; unclear D gene. Germline loops: CDR1 SNHLY, CDR2 FYNNEI. This CDR3 spans 12 amino acids. V was cut by 4 bases and J by 4 bases, with 7 bases left in between. As DNA, the CDR3 is TGTGCCAGCAGTGTCGCGGGCACTGAAGCTTTCTTT. It encodes CASSVAGTEAFF. The full variable domain, its missing parts supplied by reference TRBV2 and TRBJ1-1, is EPEVTQTPSHQVTQMGQEVILRCVPISNHLYFYWYRQILGQKVEFLVSFYNNEISEKSEIFDDQFSVERPDGSNFTLKIRSTKLEDSAMYFCASSVAGTEAFFGQGTRLTVV.

The gene calls are TRBV28 and TRBJ2-1, with a weak D call TRBD1 (6 bases). Trimming removed 3 bases from V and 5 bases from J, with 11 bases in between. Germline V CDR1 and CDR2: MDHEN, SYDVKM. CDR3 length: 14 amino acids. CDR3: CASSFFQGHNEQFF. The CDR3 nucleotides are TGTGCCAGCAGTTTTTTCCAGGGGCACAATGAGCAGTTCTTC.

The chain has TRBV7-2 and TRBJ2-7, with a possible D match to TRBD1 (6 bases). CDR3 size: 16 residues. Trimming pared 4 bases from V and 0 bases from J, leaving 16 bases between. Germline V CDR1 and CDR2: SGHTA, FQGNSA. CDR3 bases: TGTGCCAGCAGCTACACCATGACAGGAAGCTCCTACGAGCAGTACTTC. It specifies CASSYTMTGSSYEQYF.

This sequence joins TRBV29-1 and TRBJ2-1; 8 bases fit TRBD1. There are 14 residues in the CDR3. With V trimmed by 6 bases and J by 0 bases, 4 bases remained unmatched. Per germline, CDR1 SQVTM and CDR2 ANQGSEA. CDR3 region: CSVRDRSSYNEQFF. CDR3 sequence (DNA): TGCAGCGTGAGGGACAGGAGCTCCTACAATGAGCAGTTCTTC.

The chain couples TRBV9 to TRBJ2-3; no clear D gene. The CDR3 totals 15 residues. Trimming removed 0 bases from V and 1 base from J, with 9 bases in between. Germline CDR1 and CDR2: SGDLS and YYNGEE. CDR3 DNA: TGTGCCAGCAGCGTAGCAGCTAGAGGCACAGATACGCAGTATTTT. Translating it yields CASSVAARGTDTQYF.

The chain combines TRBV29-1 with TRBJ2-2; 10 bases are a match to TRBD2. After removal of 2 bases from V and 7 bases from J, the junction contained 7 bases not matched to a gene. The CDR3 runs to 15 residues. Germline V CDR1 and CDR2: SQVTM, ANQGSEA. Here the CDR3 DNA reads TGCAGCGTTGAATCGAGCGGGAGGGACGGCGGGGAGCTGTTTTTT. Translating it yields CSVESSGRDGGELFF.

This clone was observed a handful of times. This chain links TRBV2 with TRBJ2-1; 13 bases fit TRBD2. The CDR3 has 17 amino acids. CDR1 is SNHLY, CDR2 FYNNEI, per germline. V was pared by 6 bases and J by 5 bases, with 10 bases of the junction left unmatched. DNA of the CDR3: TGTGCCAGCAGGGGACCAACTAGCGGGAGGGAGGACAATGAGCAGTTCTTC. Translated, it gives CASRGPTSGREDNEQFF.

This clone has more than one count but fewer than ten. The V gene is TRBV5-1, the J gene TRBJ2-5; a weak D match, TRBD2 (5 bases). V dropped 3 bases and J dropped 5 bases, with 11 bases sitting between them. The CDR3 spans 13 residues. The germline CDR1 and CDR2 sequences are SGHRS and YFSETQ. CDR3 nucleotide sequence: TGCGCCAGCAGCTGGAGAGGGAAGGAGACCCAGTACTTC. This translates into CASSWRGKETQYF.

V and J are TRBV7-3 and TRBJ2-6, with TRBD1 matching 8 bases. The CDR3 loop spans 17 amino acids. Germline CDR1 and CDR2: SGHTA and FQGTGA. The J segment lost 0 bases and the V segment lost 5 bases, leaving 6 bases of the junction unmatched. This CDR3 is CASSATGVSSGANVLTF. DNA for the CDR3: TGTGCCAGCAGCGCGACAGGGGTCAGCTCTGGGGCCAACGTCCTGACTTTC.

The chain is built from TRBV28 and TRBJ2-7, with 9 nucleotides matching TRBD2. With V trimmed by 5 bases and J by 3 bases, 11 bases remained unmatched. CDR3 length equals 16 residues. CDR1 is MDHEN and CDR2 is SYDVKM in the germline V gene. The CDR3 sequence: CASSAPGEREVYEQYF. In nucleotides, the CDR3 is TGTGCCAGCAGTGCCCCGGGGGAGCGGGAGGTCTACGAGCAGTACTTC.

The sample holds a few counts of this clone. V is TRBV4-1 and J is TRBJ1-5; D is undetermined. CDR3 length equals 16 residues. V was pared by 0 bases and J by 2 bases, with 11 bases between. Per germline, CDR1 MGHRA and CDR2 YSYEKL. The CDR3 region has the DNA TGCGCCAGCAGCCAAGATTTCGGGGTTCGCAATCAGCCCCAGCATTTT. It encodes CASSQDFGVRNQPQHF.

This clone was counted only a few times. The chain joins TRBV4-1 to TRBJ1-5; 10 nucleotides line up with TRBD1. CDR3 length: 15 amino acids. Germline trimming cut 0 bases from V and 6 bases from J; bases unmatched to any gene: 2. Germline V gene data show CDR1 as MGHRA and CDR2 as YSYEKL. CDR3 bases: TGCGCCAGCAGCCAAGAGACAGGGGGCTCTCAGCCCCAGCATTTT. It yields the protein CASSQETGGSQPQHF.

This clone has more than one count but fewer than ten. The V gene is TRBV6-5, the J gene TRBJ2-1, with D unresolved. V lost 0 bases and J lost 7, with 13 bases in between. CDR1 MNHEY and CDR2 SVGAGI come from the germline V gene. CDR3 length equals 15 residues. The DNA for the CDR3 is TGTGCCAGCAGTTACTCCGGCCTAGTCCAAAATGAGCAGTTCTTC. Translated: CASSYSGLVQNEQFF.

DNA of the CDR3: TGTGCCAGCAGCGAAAACAGGGGCGACAATCAGCCCCAGCATTTT. As protein: CASSENRGDNQPQHF. The chain uses TRBV6-1 and TRBJ1-5; 7 bases are a match to TRBD1. The germline V gene encodes CDR1 MNHNS and CDR2 SASEGT. The CDR3 has 15 residues. The J segment lost 3 bases and the V segment lost 6 bases, leaving 8 bases of the junction unmatched.

The chain recombines TRBV11-2 with TRBJ2-5; 9 bases line up with TRBD1. This CDR3 contains 15 residues. CDR1 and CDR2 from the germline V gene are SGHAT and FQNNGV. V shed 5 bases, J shed 2 bases, and the junction held 6 bases outside the gene matches. The CDR3 nucleotides are TGTGCCAGCAGCCTACAGGGGGCCCTACAAGAGACCCAGTACTTC. As protein: CASSLQGALQETQYF.

The J gene is TRBJ2-7, the V gene TRBV5-4; 11 nucleotides align to TRBD2. The CDR3 loop spans 16 amino acids. Germline assignment: CDR1 SGHNT and CDR2 YYREEE (reference sequence). The ends lost 1 base at V and 4 bases at J; junction bases unmatched: 7. The CDR3: CASSLIKLAGVYEQYF. CDR3 bases: TGTGCCAGCAGCTTGATAAAACTAGCGGGAGTTTACGAGCAGTACTTC.

V gene TRBV27 combines with J gene TRBJ2-3, with 13 bases that match TRBD2. Germline-derived CDR1 and CDR2 are MNHEY and SMNVEV (reference sequence). The ends lost 5 bases at V and 4 bases at J; junction bases unmatched: 12. CDR3 size: 18 residues. Here the CDR3 reads CASSPVFETSGRSDTQYF. The CDR3, as DNA: TGTGCCAGCAGTCCCGTTTTTGAGACTAGCGGGAGGTCAGATACGCAGTATTTT.

The chain carries TRBV5-8 and TRBJ2-4, with D perhaps TRBD2 (6 bases). V was trimmed by 0 bases and J by 1 base, leaving 14 bases between them. In germline, CDR1 is SGHTS, CDR2 YDEGEE. This CDR3 spans 17 amino acids. CDR3 in DNA: TGTGCCAGCAGCTTGGCGAAAGGGAGGATGGCCAAAAACATTCAGTACTTC. This encodes CASSLAKGRMAKNIQYF.

This clone was picked up a small number of times. The chain couples TRBV6-1 to TRBJ2-3; no clear D gene. CDR1 and CDR2 from the germline V gene are MNHNS and SASEGT. This CDR3 spans 13 amino acids. V lost 7 bases to trimming and J lost 6 bases, with 14 bases between them. CDR3 nucleotides: TGTGCCAGCATCTTATTCGGTCCCGATACGCAGTATTTT. This codes for CASILFGPDTQYF.

This clone has only a few counts. The gene calls are TRBV6-5 and TRBJ1-1; tentative D call: TRBD1 (5 bases). Germline lookup yields CDR1 MNHEY and CDR2 SVGAGI. V shed 4 bases and J shed 2 bases, with 17 bases lying between them. The CDR3 loop spans 16 amino acids. CDR3 nucleotide sequence: TGTGCCAGCAGTTCCCTCCCAGGGAGGAAAAACACTGAAGCTTTCTTT. It is translated as CASSSLPGRKNTEAFF.